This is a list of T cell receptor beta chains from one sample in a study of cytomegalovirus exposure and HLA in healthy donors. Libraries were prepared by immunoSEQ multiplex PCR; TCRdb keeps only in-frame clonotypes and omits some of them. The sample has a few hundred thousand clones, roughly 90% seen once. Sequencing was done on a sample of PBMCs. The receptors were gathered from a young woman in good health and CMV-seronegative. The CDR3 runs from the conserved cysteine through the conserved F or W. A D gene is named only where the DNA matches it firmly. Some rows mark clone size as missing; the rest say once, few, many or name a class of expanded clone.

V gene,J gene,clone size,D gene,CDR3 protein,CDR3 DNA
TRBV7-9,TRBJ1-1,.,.,CASSLDVDTEAFF,TGTGCCAGCAGCTTAGACGTAGACACTGAAGCTTTCTTT
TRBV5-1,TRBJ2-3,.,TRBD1,CASSPGTGTDTQYF,TGCGCCAGCAGCCCCGGGACAGGCACAGATACGCAGTATTTT
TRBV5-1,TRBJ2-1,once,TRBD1,CASSGQGASYNEQFF,TGCGCCAGCAGCGGACAGGGGGCCTCCTACAATGAGCAGTTCTTC
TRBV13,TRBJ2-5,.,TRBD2,CASSKQRGGRETQYF,TGTGCCAGCAGCAAACAGCGGGGGGGTAGAGAGACCCAGTACTTC
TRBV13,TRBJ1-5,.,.,CASSFRGQPQHF,TGTGCCAGCAGCTTTAGGGGACAGCCCCAGCATTTT
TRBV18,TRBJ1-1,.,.,CASSPLTSGQRGNTEAFF,TGTGCCAGCTCACCTTTAACTAGCGGGCAACGGGGCAACACTGAAGCTTTCTTT
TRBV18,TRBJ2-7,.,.,CASSPGQANQQQYF,TGTGCCAGCTCACCGGGACAAGCTAACCAGCAGCAGTACTTC
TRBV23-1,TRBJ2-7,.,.,CASSHRRRLSYEQYF,TGCGCCAGCAGTCATCGGAGGCGCCTCTCCTACGAGCAGTACTTC
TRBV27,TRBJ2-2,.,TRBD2,CASSPTQLAGEDAGELFF,TGTGCCAGCAGTCCGACTCAACTAGCGGGGGAAGATGCCGGGGAGCTGTTTTTT
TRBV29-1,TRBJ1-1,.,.,CSVDQGTENTEAFF,TGCAGCGTTGATCAGGGGACCGAGAACACTGAAGCTTTCTTT
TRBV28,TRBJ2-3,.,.,CASSSPSERGTDTQYF,TGTGCCAGCAGTTCCCCAAGCGAGCGGGGCACAGATACGCAGTATTTT
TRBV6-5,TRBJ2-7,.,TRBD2,CASNQRGRAYEQYF,TGTGCCAGCAATCAGCGGGGGCGAGCCTACGAGCAGTACTTC
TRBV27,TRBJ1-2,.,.,CASSPTGGRGYTF,TGTGCCAGCAGCCCAACCGGGGGTCGGGGCTACACCTTC
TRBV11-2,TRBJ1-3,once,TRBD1,CASSLVAGGYVPGPDTIYF,TGTGCCAGCAGCTTAGTAGCAGGGGGCTATGTCCCGGGGCCCGACACCATATATTTT
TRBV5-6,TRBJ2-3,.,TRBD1,CASSLGQGRDTQYF,TGTGCCAGCAGCTTGGGACAGGGGAGAGATACGCAGTATTTT
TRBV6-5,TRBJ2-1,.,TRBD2,CASSYHAGLPYNEQFF,TGTGCCAGCAGTTACCATGCGGGACTACCCTACAATGAGCAGTTCTTC
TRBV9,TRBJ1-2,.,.,CASSVDSHPKGYYGYTF,TGTGCCAGCAGCGTTGACAGTCACCCAAAAGGGTACTATGGCTACACCTTC
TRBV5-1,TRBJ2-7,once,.,CASSLQGAVGEQYF,TGCGCCAGCAGCTTACAGGGAGCGGTGGGGGAGCAGTACTTC
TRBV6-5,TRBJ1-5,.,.,CASRPPGNQPQHF,TGTGCCAGCAGACCGCCCGGGAATCAGCCCCAGCATTTT
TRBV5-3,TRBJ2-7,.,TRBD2,CARSPGLPDTYEQYF,TGTGCCAGAAGTCCGGGACTACCGGATACCTACGAGCAGTACTTC
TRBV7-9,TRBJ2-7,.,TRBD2,CASSPRRLAIDEQYF,TGTGCCAGCAGCCCTCGCAGACTAGCGATCGACGAGCAGTACTTC
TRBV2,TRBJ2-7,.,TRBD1,CASSGDRGKTYEQYF,TGTGCCAGCAGTGGAGACAGGGGGAAGACCTACGAGCAGTACTTC
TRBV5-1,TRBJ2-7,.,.,CASSLASVKPYEQYF,TGCGCCAGCAGCTTGGCCTCAGTAAAACCCTACGAGCAGTACTTC
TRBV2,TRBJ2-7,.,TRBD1,CASSEMGQGLYEQYF,TGTGCCAGCAGTGAGATGGGACAGGGGCTCTACGAGCAGTACTTC
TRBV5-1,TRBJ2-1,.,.,CASRPGTEAYEQFF,TGCGCCAGCAGACCCGGGACTGAGGCGTATGAGCAGTTCTTC
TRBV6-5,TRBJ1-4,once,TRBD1,CASSYDRVPNEKLFF,TGTGCCAGCAGTTACGACAGGGTCCCTAATGAAAAACTGTTTTTT
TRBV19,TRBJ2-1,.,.,CASSADRRRYNEQFF,TGTGCCAGTAGTGCCGACAGGAGGCGCTACAATGAGCAGTTCTTC
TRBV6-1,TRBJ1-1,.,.,CASSEARRAFF,TGTGCCAGCAGTGAAGCGAGGCGAGCTTTCTTT
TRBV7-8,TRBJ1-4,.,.,CASSSAGEKLFF,TGTGCCAGCAGCTCGGCGGGAGAAAAACTGTTTTTT
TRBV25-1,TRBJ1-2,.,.,CASSEARGVFNYGYTF,TGTGCCAGCAGTGAGGCCCGTGGAGTTTTTAACTATGGCTACACCTTC
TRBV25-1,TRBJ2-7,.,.,CASSESPGSRYEQYF,TGTGCCAGCAGTGAGTCCCCAGGCTCACGCTACGAGCAGTACTTC
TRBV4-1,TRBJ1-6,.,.,CASSQYRTAPLHF,TGCGCCAGCAGCCAATACAGGACGGCACCCCTCCACTTT
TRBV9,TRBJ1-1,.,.,CASSVDGRNPFVKAFF,TGTGCCAGCAGCGTAGACGGCAGGAACCCTTTCGTGAAAGCTTTCTTT
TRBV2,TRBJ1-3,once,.,CASSEGQAGSGNTIYF,TGTGCCAGCAGTGAAGGTCAGGCAGGCTCTGGAAACACCATATATTTT
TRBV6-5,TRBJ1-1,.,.,CASSYSAGANTEAFF,TGTGCCAGCAGTTACTCGGCAGGGGCCAACACTGAAGCTTTCTTT
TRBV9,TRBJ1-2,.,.,CASSVGPGTNYGYTF,TGTGCCAGCAGCGTAGGCCCAGGGACTAACTATGGCTACACCTTC
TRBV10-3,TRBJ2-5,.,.,CAISGGGETQYF,TGTGCCATCAGTGGGGGCGGAGAGACCCAGTACTTC
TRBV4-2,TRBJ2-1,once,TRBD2,CASSQGVGLAGGKEQFF,TGTGCCAGCAGCCAGGGTGTGGGGCTAGCGGGGGGAAAGGAGCAGTTCTTC
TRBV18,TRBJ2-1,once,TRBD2,CASSRGGGPGEQFF,TGTGCCAGCTCACGGGGCGGGGGGCCCGGTGAGCAGTTCTTC
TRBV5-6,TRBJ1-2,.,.,CASSLDISYTF,TGTGCCAGCAGCTTGGACATCTCCTACACCTTC
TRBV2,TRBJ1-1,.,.,CASSEGSALNTEAFF,TGTGCCAGCAGTGAAGGGTCCGCGCTGAACACTGAAGCTTTCTTT
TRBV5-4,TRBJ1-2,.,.,CASTTGGLNYGYTF,TGTGCCAGCACCACCGGAGGACTGAACTATGGCTACACCTTC
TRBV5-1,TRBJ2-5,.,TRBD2,CASSLAWGGVDETQYF,TGCGCCAGCAGCTTGGCCTGGGGGGGAGTTGATGAGACCCAGTACTTC
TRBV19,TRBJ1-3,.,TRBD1,CASSVQGGLLGNTIYF,TGTGCCAGTAGTGTACAGGGGGGACTGCTTGGAAACACCATATATTTT
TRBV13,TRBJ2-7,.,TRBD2,CASSLESWTSGGFSYEQYF,TGTGCCAGCAGCTTAGAATCCTGGACTAGCGGGGGATTCTCCTACGAGCAGTACTTC
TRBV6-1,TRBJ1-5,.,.,CASSVEGGSNQPQHF,TGTGCCAGCAGTGTGGAGGGAGGAAGCAATCAGCCCCAGCATTTT
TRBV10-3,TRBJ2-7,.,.,CATYGGLGSYEQYF,TGTGCCACCTACGGGGGGCTCGGCTCCTACGAGCAGTACTTC
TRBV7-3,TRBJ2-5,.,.,CASSPVGGVQETQYF,TGTGCCAGCAGCCCCGTCGGGGGAGTGCAGGAGACCCAGTACTTC
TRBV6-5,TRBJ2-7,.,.,CASSAAYEQYF,TGTGCCAGCAGTGCTGCCTACGAGCAGTACTTC
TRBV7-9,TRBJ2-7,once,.,CSSSFGGGEQYF,TGTTCCAGCAGCTTCGGGGGAGGCGAGCAGTACTTC
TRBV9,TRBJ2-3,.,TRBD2,CASSGLIAGGTDTQYF,TGTGCCAGCAGTGGGCTTATAGCGGGGGGGACAGATACGCAGTATTTT
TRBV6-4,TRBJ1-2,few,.,CASSDTSKPDYGYTF,TGTGCCAGCAGTGACACATCGAAACCTGACTATGGCTACACCTTC
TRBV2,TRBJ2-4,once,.,CASRRKGGNIQYF,TGTGCCAGCAGGAGAAAGGGGGGGAACATTCAGTACTTC
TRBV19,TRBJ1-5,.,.,CASTVGAHQPQHF,TGTGCCAGTACCGTGGGGGCGCATCAGCCCCAGCATTTT
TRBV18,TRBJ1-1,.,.,CASSPRAGENTEAFF,TGTGCCAGCTCACCACGGGCAGGGGAGAACACTGAAGCTTTCTTT
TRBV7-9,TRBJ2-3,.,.,CSSSKERDTQYF,TGTTCCAGCAGCAAAGAGCGGGATACGCAGTATTTT
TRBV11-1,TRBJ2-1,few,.,CASSPKRFEQFF,TGTGCCAGCAGCCCCAAACGGTTTGAGCAGTTCTTC
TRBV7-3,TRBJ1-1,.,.,CASSWTGESTEAFF,TGTGCCAGCAGCTGGACCGGGGAGAGCACTGAAGCTTTCTTT
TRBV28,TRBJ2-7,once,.,CASSLQGRPYEQYF,TGTGCCAGCAGTTTGCAGGGGCGCCCCTACGAGCAGTACTTC